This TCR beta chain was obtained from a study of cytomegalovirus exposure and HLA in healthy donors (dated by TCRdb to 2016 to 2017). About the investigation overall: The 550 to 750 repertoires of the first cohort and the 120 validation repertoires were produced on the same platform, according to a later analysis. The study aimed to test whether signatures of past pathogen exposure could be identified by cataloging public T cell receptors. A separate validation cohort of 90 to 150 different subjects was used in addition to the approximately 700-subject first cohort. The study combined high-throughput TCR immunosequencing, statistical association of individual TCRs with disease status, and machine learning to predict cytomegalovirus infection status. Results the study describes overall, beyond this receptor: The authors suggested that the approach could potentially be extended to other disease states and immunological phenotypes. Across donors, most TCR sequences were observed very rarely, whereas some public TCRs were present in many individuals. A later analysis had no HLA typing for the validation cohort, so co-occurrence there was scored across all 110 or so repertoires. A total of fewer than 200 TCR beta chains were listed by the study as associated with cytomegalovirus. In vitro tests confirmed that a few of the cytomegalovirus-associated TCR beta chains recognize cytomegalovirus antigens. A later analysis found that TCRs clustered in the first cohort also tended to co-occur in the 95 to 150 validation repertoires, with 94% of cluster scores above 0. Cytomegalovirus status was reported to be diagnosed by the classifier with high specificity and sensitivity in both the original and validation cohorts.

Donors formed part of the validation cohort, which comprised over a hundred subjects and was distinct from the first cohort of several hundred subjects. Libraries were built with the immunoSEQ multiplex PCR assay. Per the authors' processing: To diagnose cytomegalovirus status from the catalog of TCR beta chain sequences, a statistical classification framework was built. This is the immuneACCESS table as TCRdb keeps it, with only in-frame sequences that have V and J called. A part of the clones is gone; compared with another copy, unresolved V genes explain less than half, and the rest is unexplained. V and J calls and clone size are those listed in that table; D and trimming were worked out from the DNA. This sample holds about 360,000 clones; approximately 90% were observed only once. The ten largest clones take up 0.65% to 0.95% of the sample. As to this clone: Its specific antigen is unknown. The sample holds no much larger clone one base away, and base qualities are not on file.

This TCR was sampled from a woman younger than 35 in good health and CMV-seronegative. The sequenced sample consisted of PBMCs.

The sequenced DNA: TGTGCCAGCAGCCGGACAGACAATCAGCCCCAGCATTTT. Translated, it gives CASSRTDNQPQHF. The rearrangement joined TRBV7-8 to TRBJ1-5; a weak D assignment points to TRBD1 (6 bases agree). The CDR3 spans 13 residues, from the cysteine through the phenylalanine. The DNA shown is the 39-base CDR3, in frame from base 1. The germline V gene provides CDR1 SGHVS and CDR2 FQNEAQ. V was cut back by 5 bases and J by 3 bases, leaving a gap of 8 bases between them.